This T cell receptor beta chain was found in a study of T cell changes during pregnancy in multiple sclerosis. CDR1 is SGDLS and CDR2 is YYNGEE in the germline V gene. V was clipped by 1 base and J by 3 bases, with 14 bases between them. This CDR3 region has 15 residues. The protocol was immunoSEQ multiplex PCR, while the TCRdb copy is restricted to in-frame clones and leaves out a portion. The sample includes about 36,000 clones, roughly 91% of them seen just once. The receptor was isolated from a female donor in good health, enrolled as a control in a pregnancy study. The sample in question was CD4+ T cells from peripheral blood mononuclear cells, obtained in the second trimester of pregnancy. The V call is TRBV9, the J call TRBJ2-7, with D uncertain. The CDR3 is CASSVFPAFGYEQYF. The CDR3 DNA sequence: TGTGCCAGCAGCGTATTTCCAGCGTTCGGCTACGAGCAGTACTTC.